This TCR beta chain is from a study of blood T cell repertoires in COVID-19. The wider study: The samples span acute and convalescent COVID-19 from the United States, Italy and Spain. Sample material is recorded as cDNA or gDNA derived from T cells, B-cell-depleted T cells, or PBMCs.

In the study's own analysis: Estimation of nucleated cell counts relied on the amplification of reference gene primers. The assay was immunoSEQ multiplex PCR, and TCRdb's table has in-frame clones only and misses some. For V, J and clone size, that table is used; D and trimming come from the DNA. The sample has about 270,000 clones, around 90% seen once; the top ten hold roughly 2.8%. Living in roughly 23 US areas, the participants were between roughly 18 and 89 years of age. Sequenced input: PBMCs or T cells enriched from blood (not recorded which). The source is a man in his forties who had been exposed to COVID-19.

The DNA of the CDR3 is TGCAGTCACAGGGATAGCTCTGGAAACACCATATATTTT. It specifies CSHRDSSGNTIYF. The gene calls are TRBV29-1 and TRBJ1-3, with D maybe TRBD1 (6 bases). The CDR3 has 13 amino acids. Germline CDR1 SQVTM, CDR2 ANQGSEA.